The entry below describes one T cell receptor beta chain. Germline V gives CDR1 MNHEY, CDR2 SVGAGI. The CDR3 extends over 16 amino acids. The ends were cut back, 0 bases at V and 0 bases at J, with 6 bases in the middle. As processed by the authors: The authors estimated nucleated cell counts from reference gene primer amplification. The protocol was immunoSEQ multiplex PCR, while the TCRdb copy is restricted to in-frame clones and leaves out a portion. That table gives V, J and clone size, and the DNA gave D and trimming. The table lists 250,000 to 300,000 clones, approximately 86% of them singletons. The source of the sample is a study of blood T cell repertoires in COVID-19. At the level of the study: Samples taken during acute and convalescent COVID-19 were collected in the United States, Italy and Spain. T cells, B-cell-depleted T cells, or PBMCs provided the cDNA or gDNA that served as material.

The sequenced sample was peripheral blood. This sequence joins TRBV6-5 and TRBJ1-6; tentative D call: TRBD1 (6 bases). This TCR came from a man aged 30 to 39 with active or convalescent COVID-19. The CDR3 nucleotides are TGTGCCAGCAGTTACTCAGGGGGCTCCTATAATTCACCCCTCCACTTT. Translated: CASSYSGGSYNSPLHF.